This T cell receptor beta chain was retrieved from a study of cytomegalovirus exposure and HLA in healthy donors. Findings and caveats of the study: According to the study, about 180 TCR beta chains were cytomegalovirus-associated.

A roughly 120-subject validation cohort, separate from the approximately 720-subject first cohort, supplied the donors. Sequencing used immunoSEQ multiplex PCR; TCRdb keeps in-frame clones, though not all of them. The sample includes more than 250,000 clones, approximately 86% of them seen just once. Points on this clone: The antigen is not known.

Germline V CDR1 and CDR2: PRHDT, FYEKMQ (reference sequence). V was cut by 5 bases and J by 3 bases, with 8 bases left in between. The CDR3 totals 13 residues. The sample was PBMCs. The source is a woman aged 25 to 39 in good health and CMV-seropositive. The chain uses TRBV13 and TRBJ1-5, with a weak D call TRBD1 (6 bases). The CDR3 bases are TGTGCCAGCAGCACAGGGACCAATCAGCCCCAGCATTTT. This gives the protein CASSTGTNQPQHF.